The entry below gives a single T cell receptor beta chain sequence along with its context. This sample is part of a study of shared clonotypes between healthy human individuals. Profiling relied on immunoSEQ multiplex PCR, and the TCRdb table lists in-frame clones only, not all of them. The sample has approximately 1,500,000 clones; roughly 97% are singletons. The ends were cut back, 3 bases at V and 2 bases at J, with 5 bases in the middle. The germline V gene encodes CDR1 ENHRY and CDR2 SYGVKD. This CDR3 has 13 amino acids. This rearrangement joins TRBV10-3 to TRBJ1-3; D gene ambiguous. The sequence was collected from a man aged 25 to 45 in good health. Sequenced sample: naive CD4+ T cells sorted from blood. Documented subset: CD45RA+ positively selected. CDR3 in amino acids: CAISEGTGNTIYF. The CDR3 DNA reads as TGTGCCATCAGTGAAGGAACTGGAAACACCATATATTTT.